This T cell receptor beta chain is drawn from a study of cytotoxic CD8 clonotypes in ibrutinib-treated CLL. Study background: In all, more than ten patients were relapsed/refractory, about 15 were treatment-naive and roughly 18 were IGHV unmutated. Whole-study findings and limits: Circulating CD8+ T-cell counts were tracked by baseline clonality, which exceeded that of age-matched healthy donors. Clonality grew at ibrutinib response; at progression, it decreased back toward baseline.

On this clone: Its antigen is not known.

Germline CDR1 SEHNR, CDR2 FQNEAQ (reference sequence). V was cut by 5 bases and J by 5 bases, with 14 bases left in between. The CDR3 loop spans 14 amino acids. The intended depth for sequencing was 1 in 200,000 to 1 in 1 million T cells. This table comes from immunoSEQ multiplex PCR, and its TCRdb copy is limited to in-frame clones, with some not included. There are 17,000 or so clones in the sample; about 70% occur only once, and 25% lies in the top ten. The starting material was PBMCs, obtained after 12 months of ibrutinib treatment. V is TRBV7-9 and J is TRBJ2-3; possibly TRBD1 for D (6 bases). The TCR was taken from a human donor with chronic lymphocytic leukemia. Written as DNA, the CDR3 is TGTGCCAGCAGCCCCCAAGGGGGACGAGATACGCAGTATTTT. Residues: CASSPQGGRDTQYF.